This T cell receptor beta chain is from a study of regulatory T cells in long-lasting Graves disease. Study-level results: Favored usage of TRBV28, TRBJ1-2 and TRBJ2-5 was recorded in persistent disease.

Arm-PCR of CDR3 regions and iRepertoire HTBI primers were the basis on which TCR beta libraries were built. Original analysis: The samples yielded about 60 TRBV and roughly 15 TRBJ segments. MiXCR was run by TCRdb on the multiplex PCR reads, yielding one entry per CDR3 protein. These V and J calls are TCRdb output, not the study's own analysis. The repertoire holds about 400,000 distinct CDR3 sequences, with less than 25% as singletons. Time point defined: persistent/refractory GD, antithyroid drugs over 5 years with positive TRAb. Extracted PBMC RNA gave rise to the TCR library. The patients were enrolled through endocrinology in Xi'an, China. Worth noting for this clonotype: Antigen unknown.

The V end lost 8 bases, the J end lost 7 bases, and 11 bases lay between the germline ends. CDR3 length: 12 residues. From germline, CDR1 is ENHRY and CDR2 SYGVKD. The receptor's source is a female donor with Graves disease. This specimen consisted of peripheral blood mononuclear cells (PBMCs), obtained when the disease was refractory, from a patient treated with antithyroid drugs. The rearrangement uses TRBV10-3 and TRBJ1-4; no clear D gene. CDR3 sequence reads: CAIGSAAEKLFF. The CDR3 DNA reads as TGTGCCATCGGGTCGGCGGCTGAAAAACTGTTTTTT.